The following is a T cell receptor (beta chain) sequence with its context. The target antigen is unknown. TCRdb reprocessed the 5' RACE reads; each CDR3 protein has one entry and no DNA is given. The table lists 300,000 to 450,000 distinct CDR3 sequences. The data were taken from a study of monozygotic twins with inflammatory bowel disease. Study conclusions and caveats: Among twins, concordant and discordant pairs did not differ in repertoire similarity, possibly from limited power. Clonotype sharing was lower in IBD patients than healthy twins, most markedly with disease activity. Those with IBD had lower TCRbeta diversity (inverse Simpson) than their healthy co-twins did.

The CDR3 runs to 17 residues. Each donor gave roughly 2.5 ml of peripheral blood. The rearrangement uses TRBV12-3 or TRBV12-4 and TRBJ2-3; the D call from TCRdb, TRBD1, cannot be confirmed without DNA. The TCR sequence derives from a human donor with ulcerative colitis or Crohn's disease, or a healthy co-twin of an affected twin (not recorded which). The sample taken for sequencing was blood. CDR3 loop: CASTPLRPTFLTDTQYF.